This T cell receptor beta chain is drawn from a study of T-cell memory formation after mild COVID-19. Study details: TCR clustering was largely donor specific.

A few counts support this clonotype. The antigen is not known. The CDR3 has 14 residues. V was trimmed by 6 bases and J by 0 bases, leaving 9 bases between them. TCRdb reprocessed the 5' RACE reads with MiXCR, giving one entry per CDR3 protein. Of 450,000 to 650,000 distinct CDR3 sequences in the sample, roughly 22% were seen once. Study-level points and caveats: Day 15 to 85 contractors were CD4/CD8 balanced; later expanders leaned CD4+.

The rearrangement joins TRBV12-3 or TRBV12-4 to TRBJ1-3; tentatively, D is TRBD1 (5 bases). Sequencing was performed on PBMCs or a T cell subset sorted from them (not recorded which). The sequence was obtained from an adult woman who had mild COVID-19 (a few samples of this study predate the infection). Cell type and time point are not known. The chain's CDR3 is CASSRDGSGNTIYF. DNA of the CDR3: TGTGCCAGCAGCAGGGACGGCTCTGGAAACACCATATATTTT.